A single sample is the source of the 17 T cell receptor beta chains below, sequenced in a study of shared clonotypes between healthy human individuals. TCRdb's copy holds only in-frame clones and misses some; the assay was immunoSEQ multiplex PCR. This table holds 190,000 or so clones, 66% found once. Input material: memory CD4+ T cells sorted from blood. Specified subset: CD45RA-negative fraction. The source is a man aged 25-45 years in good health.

CDR3 amino acids: CASSPRLGVGQETQYF. For the CDR3, the DNA is TGTGCCAGCAGCCCCCGCTTGGGTGTGGGCCAAGAGACCCAGTACTTC. V and J are TRBV9 and TRBJ2-5, with no clear D. The V and J ends lost 4 bases and 1 base respectively, with 17 bases between them. The CDR3 covers 16 residues. Germline CDR1 SGDLS, CDR2 YYNGEE.

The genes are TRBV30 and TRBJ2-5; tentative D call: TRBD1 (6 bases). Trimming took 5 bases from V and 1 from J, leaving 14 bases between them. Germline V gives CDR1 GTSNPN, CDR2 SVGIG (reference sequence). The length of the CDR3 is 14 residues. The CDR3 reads CAWGIGQSQETQYF. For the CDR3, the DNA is TGTGCCTGGGGGATAGGACAGAGCCAAGAGACCCAGTACTTC.

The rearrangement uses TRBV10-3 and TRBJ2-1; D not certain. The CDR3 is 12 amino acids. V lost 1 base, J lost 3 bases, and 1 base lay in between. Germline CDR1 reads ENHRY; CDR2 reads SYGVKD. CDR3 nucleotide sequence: TGTGCCATCAGTGAGTTCTACAATGAGCAGTTCTTC. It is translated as CAISEFYNEQFF.

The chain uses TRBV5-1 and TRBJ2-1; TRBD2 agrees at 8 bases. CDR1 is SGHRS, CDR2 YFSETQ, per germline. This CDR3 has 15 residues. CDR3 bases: TGCGCGACAAGAGCGGGAGCCAATTCCTACAATGAGCAGTTCTTC. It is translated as CATRAGANSYNEQFF.

The CDR3 nucleotides read TGTGCCAGCAGCCGTGGGTCGGGGTATGGCTACACCTTC. Translating it yields CASSRGSGYGYTF. V usage is TRBV7-1 and J usage is TRBJ1-2; D is unclear. TRBV7-1 has ORF status, its function being uncertain. The CDR3 has 13 amino acids. The germline V and J ends were trimmed by 5 bases and 5 bases, with 12 bases remaining between them.

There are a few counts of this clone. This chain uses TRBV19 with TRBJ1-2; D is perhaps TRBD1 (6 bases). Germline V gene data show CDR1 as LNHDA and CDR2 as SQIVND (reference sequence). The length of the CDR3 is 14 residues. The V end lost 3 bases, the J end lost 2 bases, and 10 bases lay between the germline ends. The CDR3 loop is CASSIGTPNYGYTF. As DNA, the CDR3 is TGTGCCAGTAGTATTGGGACACCGAACTATGGCTACACCTTC. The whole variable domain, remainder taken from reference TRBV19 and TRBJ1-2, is DGGITQSPKYLFRKEGQNVTLSCEQNLNHDAMYWYRQDPGQGLRLIYYSQIVNDFQKGDIAEGYSVSREKKESFPLTVTSAQKNPTAFYLCASSIGTPNYGYTFGSGTRLTVV.

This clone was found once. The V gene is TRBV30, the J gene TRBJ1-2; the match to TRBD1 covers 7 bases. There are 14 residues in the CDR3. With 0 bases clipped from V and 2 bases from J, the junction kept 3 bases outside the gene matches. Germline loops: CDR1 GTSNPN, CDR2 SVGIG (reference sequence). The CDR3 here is CAWSVTGLNYGYTF. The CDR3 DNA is TGTGCCTGGAGTGTGACAGGGCTGAACTATGGCTACACCTTC.

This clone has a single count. The CDR3 sequence is CASSQVERGRYEQYF. DNA of the CDR3: TGTGCCAGCAGCCAAGTTGAGAGGGGGAGATACGAGCAGTACTTC. The chain couples TRBV14 to TRBJ2-7; weak D call: TRBD1 (6 bases). The length of the CDR3 is 15 residues. Germline V gene lookup returns CDR1 SGHDN and CDR2 FVKESK. Trimming removed 1 base at V and 4 bases at J, with 14 bases between.

The CDR3 DNA sequence: TGTGCCAGCTCACCGGCTCGAAATCCAATCGGGACCGAGCAGTACTTC. Protein product: CASSPARNPIGTEQYF. This sequence joins TRBV18 and TRBJ2-7; D may correspond to TRBD1 or TRBD2 (5 bases each). This CDR3 has 16 amino acids. Germline lookup yields CDR1 KGHSH and CDR2 LQKENI. V lost 3 bases, J lost 6 bases, and 21 bases lay in between.

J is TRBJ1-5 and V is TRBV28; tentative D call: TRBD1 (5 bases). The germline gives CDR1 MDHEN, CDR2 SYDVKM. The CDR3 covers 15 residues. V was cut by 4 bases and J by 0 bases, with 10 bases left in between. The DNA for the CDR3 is TGTGCCAGCAGTTCGCGGGGGTTTAGCAATCAGCCCCAGCATTTT. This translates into CASSSRGFSNQPQHF.

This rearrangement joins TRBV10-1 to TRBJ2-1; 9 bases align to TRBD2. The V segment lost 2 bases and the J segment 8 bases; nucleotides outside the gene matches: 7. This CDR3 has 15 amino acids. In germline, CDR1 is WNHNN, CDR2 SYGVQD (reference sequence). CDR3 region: CASSEEPGLAYEQFF. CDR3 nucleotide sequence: TGCGCCAGCAGTGAGGAGCCGGGACTAGCCTATGAGCAGTTCTTC.

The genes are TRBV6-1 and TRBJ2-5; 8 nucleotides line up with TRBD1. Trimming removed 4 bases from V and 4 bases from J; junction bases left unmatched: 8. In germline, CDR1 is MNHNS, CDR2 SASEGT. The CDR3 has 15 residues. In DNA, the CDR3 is TGTGCCAGCAGTGCCGACAGGGGTCGTATAGAGACCCAGTACTTC. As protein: CASSADRGRIETQYF.

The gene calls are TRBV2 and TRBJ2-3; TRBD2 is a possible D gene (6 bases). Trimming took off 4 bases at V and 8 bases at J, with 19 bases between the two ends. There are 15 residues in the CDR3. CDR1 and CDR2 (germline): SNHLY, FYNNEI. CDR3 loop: CASSVWDSNPGTQYF. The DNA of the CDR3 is TGTGCCAGCAGTGTTTGGGACTCAAACCCGGGTACGCAGTATTTT.

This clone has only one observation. Here the CDR3 DNA reads TGTGCCAGCAGCCCCGCAGCCGGGCCCTACGAGCAGTACTTC. This codes for CASSPAAGPYEQYF. The chain joins TRBV14 to TRBJ2-7; D call uncertain. The CDR3 extends over 14 amino acids. Deletions cut 4 bases from V and 2 bases from J, with 12 bases between. Germline CDR1 reads SGHDN; CDR2 reads FVKESK.

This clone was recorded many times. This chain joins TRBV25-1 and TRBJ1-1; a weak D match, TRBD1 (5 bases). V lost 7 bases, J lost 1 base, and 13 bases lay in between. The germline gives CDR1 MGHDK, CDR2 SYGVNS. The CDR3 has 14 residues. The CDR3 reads CASTRGGQNTEAFF. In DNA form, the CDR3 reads TGTGCCAGCACCCGAGGCGGACAGAACACTGAAGCTTTCTTT.

The CDR3, as DNA: TGTGCCAGCAGCCACCCGGGACAGACGGCCGAGCAGTACTTC. Amino acids: CASSHPGQTAEQYF. The rearrangement links TRBV5-4 to TRBJ2-7; 7 bases are a match to TRBD1. This CDR3 region has 14 residues. Germline V CDR1 and CDR2: SGHNT, YYREEE (reference sequence). Unmatched junction bases numbered 10, after V lost 4 bases and J lost 6 bases.

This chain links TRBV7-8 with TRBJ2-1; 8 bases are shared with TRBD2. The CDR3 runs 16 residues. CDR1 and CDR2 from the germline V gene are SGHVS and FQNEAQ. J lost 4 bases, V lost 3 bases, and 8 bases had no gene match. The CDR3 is CASSFLEREWYNEQFF. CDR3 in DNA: TGTGCCAGCAGCTTTCTAGAGCGGGAGTGGTACAATGAGCAGTTCTTC. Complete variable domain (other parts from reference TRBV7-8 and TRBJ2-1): GAGVSQSPRYKVAKRGQDVALRCDPISGHVSLFWYQQALGQGPEFLTYFQNEAQLDKSGLPSDRFFAERPEGSVSTLKIQRTQQEDSAVYLCASSFLEREWYNEQFFGPGTRLTVL.